This T cell receptor beta chain was sequenced for a study of control samples from healthy donors and cancer patients. The CDR3 length is 17 residues. Germline V gives CDR1 SGHNT, CDR2 YENEEA. V gave up 1 base and J gave up 0 bases; unmatched junction bases: 6. The protocol was immunoSEQ multiplex PCR, while the TCRdb copy is restricted to in-frame clones and leaves out a portion. This table holds some 90,000 clones, about 85% found once. This clonotype was sampled from a woman aged 50 to 60 in good health. Sequencing was performed on blood. The chain links TRBV11-3 to TRBJ1-3; 7 bases fit TRBD1. The CDR3 region has the DNA TGTGCCAGCAGCTTAGGGGGGACAGCCGCCTCTGGAAACACCATATATTTT. Translation gives CASSLGGTAASGNTIYF.